This note documents a single T cell receptor (beta chain) sequence. These data belong to a study of cytomegalovirus exposure and HLA in healthy donors. The V gene lost 6 bases and the J gene lost 3 bases, with 13 bases spanning the gap. Germline-derived CDR1 and CDR2 are MDHEN and SYDVKM. The CDR3 loop spans 14 amino acids. PCR primers comprised 60 Vbeta and 13 Jbeta primers. Here immunoSEQ multiplex PCR was the method, and the copy in TCRdb shows in-frame clones only, minus some. The table lists 120,000 or so clones, about 79% of them singletons. The chain employs TRBV28 and TRBJ2-3; D ambiguous. The sequenced material came from PBMCs. The sequence derives from a man between 18 and 29 years old in good health and CMV-seronegative. CDR3 coding DNA: TGTGCCAGCAGCCCTGGTGTCCTAACAGATACGCAGTATTTT. Residues: CASSPGVLTDTQYF.